This entry describes one TCR beta chain. TCRdb's copy holds only in-frame clones and misses some; the assay was immunoSEQ multiplex PCR. Among under 5,500 clones listed, about 86% were seen once. The sample comes from a study of tumour-infiltrating T cells in Burkitt lymphoma. Study at large: Overall and progression-free survival were predicted by productive clonality.

The CDR3 loop spans 15 amino acids. The V gene's germline CDR1 is SGHAT and CDR2 FQNNGV. Trimming took off 2 bases at V and 0 bases at J, with 11 bases between the two ends. Sequenced material: tumor tissue. This sequence originates from a human donor with diffuse large B-cell lymphoma. Some clones in this sample may be carry-over from other donors' samples. This chain links TRBV11-2 with TRBJ2-7; D is possibly TRBD2 (6 bases). CDR3 region: CASSLSGGNSYEQYF. CDR3 in DNA: TGTGCCAGCAGCTTATCTGGGGGGAACTCCTACGAGCAGTACTTC.